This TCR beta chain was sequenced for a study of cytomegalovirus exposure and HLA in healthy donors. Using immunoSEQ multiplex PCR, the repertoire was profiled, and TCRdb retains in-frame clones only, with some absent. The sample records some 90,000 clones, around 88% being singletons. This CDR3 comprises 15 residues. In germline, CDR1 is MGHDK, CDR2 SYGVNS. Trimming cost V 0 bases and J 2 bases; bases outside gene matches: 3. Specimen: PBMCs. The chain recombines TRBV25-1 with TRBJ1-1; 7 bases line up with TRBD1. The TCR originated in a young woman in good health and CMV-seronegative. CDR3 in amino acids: CASSEYGTANTEAFF. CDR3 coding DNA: TGTGCCAGCAGTGAATATGGGACAGCTAACACTGAAGCTTTCTTT.